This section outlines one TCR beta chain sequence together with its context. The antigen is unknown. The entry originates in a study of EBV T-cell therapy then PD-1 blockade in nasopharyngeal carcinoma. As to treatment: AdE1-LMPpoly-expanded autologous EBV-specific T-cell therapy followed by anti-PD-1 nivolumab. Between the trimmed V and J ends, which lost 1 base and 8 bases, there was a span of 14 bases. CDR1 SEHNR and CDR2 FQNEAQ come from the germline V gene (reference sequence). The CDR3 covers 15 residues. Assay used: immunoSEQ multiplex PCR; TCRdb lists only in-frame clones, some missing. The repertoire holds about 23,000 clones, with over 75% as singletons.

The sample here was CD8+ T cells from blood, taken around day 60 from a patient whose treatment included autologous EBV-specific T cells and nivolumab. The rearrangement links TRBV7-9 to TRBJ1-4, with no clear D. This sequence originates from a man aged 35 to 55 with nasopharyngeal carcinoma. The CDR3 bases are TGTGCCAGCAGCTTAGATCGCGGAGATTTGGAAAAACTGTTTTTT. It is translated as CASSLDRGDLEKLFF. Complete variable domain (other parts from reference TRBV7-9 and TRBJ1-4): DTGVSQNPRHKITKRGQNVTFRCDPISEHNRLYWYRQTLGQGPEFLTYFQNEAQLEKSRLLSDRFSAERPKGSFSTLEIQRTEQGDSAMYLCASSLDRGDLEKLFFGSGTQLSVL.